The clone carrying this T cell receptor beta chain was seen a handful of times. Trimming removed 0 bases at V and 4 bases at J, with 4 bases between. Germline V gene lookup returns CDR1 SGHDT and CDR2 YYEEEE. This CDR3 contains 13 residues. Under the authors' procedure: Researchers report that nucleated cell counts were estimated from reference gene primer amplification. The assay was immunoSEQ multiplex PCR, and TCRdb's table has in-frame clones only and misses some. V and J calls and clone size follow that table, whereas D and trimming were derived from the DNA. The sample carries over 200,000 clones, around four fifths recorded once. The data originate from a study of blood T cell repertoires in COVID-19. Whole-study context: Donors in the United States, Italy and Spain gave samples during acute or convalescent COVID-19. PBMCs, B-cell-depleted T cells, or T cells provided the cDNA or gDNA that made up the material.

The clonotype was recovered from a man aged 40-55 years with acute or convalescent COVID-19. Material for sequencing was peripheral blood. J is TRBJ1-4 and V is TRBV5-6, with no clear D. The CDR3 sequence is CASSLAVNEKLFF. DNA for the CDR3: TGTGCCAGCAGCTTGGCGGTTAATGAAAAACTGTTTTTT. The full variable domain, in which reference TRBV5-6 and TRBJ1-4 provide the parts outside the CDR3, is DAGVTQSPTHLIKTRGQQVTLRCSPKSGHDTVSWYQQALGQGPQFIFQYYEEEERQRGNFPDRFSGHQFPNYSSELNVNALLLGDSALYLCASSLAVNEKLFFGSGTQLSVL.